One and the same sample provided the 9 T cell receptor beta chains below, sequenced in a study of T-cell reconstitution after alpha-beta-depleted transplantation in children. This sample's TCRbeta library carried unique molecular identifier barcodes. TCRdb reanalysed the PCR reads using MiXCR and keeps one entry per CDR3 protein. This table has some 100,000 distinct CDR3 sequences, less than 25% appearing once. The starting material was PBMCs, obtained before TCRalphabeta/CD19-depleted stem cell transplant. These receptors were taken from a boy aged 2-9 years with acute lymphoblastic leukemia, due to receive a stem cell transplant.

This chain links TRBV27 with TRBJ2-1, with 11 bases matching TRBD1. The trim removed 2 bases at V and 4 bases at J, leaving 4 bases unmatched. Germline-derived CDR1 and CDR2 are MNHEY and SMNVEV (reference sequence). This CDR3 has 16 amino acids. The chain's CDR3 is CASSLRDRGIYNEQFF. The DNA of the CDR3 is TGTGCCAGCAGTTTAAGGGACAGGGGGATATACAATGAGCAGTTCTTC.

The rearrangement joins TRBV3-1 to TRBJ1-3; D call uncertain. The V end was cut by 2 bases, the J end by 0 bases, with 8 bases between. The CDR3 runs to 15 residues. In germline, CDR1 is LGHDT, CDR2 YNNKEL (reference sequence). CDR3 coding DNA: TGTGCCAGCAGCCAATGGCAGCACTCTGGAAACACCATATATTTT. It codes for CASSQWQHSGNTIYF.

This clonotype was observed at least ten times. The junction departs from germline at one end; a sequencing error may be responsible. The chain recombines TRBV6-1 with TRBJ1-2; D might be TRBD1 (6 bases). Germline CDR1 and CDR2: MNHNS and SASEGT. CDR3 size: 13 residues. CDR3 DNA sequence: TGTGCCAGCGCCCCAGTCAAAGCCCGGCAGGGGAGCTTC. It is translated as CASAPVKARQGSF.

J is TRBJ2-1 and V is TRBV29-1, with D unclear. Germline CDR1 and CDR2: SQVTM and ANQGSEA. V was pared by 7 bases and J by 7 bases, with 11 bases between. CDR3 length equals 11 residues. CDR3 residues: CSATPGNEQFF. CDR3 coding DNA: TGCAGCGCCACTCCTGGGAATGAGCAGTTCTTC.

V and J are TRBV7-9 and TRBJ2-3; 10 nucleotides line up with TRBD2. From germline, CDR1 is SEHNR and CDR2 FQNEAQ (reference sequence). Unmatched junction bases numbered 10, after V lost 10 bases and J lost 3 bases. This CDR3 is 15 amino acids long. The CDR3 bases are TGTGCCACAGGGCGGGCTAGCGGGAGTACAGATACGCAGTATTTT. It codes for CATGRASGSTDTQYF. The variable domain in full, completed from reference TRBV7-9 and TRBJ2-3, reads DTGVSQNPRHKITKRGQNVTFRCDPISEHNRLYWYRQTLGQGPEFLTYFQNEAQLEKSRLLSDRFSAERPKGSFSTLEIQRTEQGDSAMYLCATGRASGSTDTQYFGPGTRLTVL.

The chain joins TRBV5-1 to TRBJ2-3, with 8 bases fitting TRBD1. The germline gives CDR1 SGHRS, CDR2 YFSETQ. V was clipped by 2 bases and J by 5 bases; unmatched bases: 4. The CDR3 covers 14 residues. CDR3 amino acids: CASSLGQGRDTQYF. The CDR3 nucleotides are TGCGCCAGCAGCTTAGGACAGGGAAGAGATACGCAGTATTTT.

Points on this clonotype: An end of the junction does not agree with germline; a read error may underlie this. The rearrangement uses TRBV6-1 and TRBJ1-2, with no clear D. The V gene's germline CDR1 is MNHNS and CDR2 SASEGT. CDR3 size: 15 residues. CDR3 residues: CASSEAIGRYYGDTF. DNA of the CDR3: TGTGCCAGCAGTGAAGCGATCGGACGGTACTATGGCGACACCTTC.

The CDR3 protein is CASSSLGWAYEQYF. In DNA form, the CDR3 reads TGTGCCAGCAGTTCTTTGGGGTGGGCCTACGAGCAGTACTTC. The rearrangement joins TRBV28 to TRBJ2-7, with D hard to call. In germline, CDR1 is MDHEN, CDR2 SYDVKM. V lost 4 bases and J lost 2, with 12 bases in between. This CDR3 contains 14 residues.

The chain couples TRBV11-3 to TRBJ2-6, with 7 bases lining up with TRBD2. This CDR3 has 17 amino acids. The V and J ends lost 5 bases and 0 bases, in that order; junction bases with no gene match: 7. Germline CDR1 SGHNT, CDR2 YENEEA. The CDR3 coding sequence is TGTGCCAGCAGCCCGCTAGCGGAACCCTCTGGGGCCAACGTCCTGACTTTC. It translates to CASSPLAEPSGANVLTF.